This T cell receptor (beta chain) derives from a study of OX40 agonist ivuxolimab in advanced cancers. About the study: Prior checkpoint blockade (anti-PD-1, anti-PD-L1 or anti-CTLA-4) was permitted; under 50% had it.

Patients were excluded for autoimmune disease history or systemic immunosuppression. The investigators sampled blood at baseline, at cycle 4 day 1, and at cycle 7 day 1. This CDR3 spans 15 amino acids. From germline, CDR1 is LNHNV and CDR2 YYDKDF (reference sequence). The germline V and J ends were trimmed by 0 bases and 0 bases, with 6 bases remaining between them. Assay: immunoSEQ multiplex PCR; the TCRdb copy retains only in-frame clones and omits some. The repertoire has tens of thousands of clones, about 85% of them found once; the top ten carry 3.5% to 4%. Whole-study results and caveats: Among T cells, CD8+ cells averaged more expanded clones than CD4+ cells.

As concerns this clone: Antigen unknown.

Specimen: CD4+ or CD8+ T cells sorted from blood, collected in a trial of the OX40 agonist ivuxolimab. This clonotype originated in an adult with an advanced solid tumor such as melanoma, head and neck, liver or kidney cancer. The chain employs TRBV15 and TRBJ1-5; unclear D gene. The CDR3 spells CATSRDKGSNQPQHF. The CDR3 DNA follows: TGTGCCACCAGCAGAGATAAGGGTAGCAATCAGCCCCAGCATTTT.